The source of this T cell receptor (beta chain) is a study of beta chain features in type 1 diabetes. General study results and limits: Shortening that was moderate but significant affected the TCRB CDR3s of Type 1 diabetes patients in all four CD4+ subsets. Using cDNA template may skew counts toward highly expressing activated cells. Whether TCRB rearrangement is influenced by HLA type was left unresolved in this analysis.

This clone has a handful of counts. The antigen is unknown. Reverse transcribing all isolated RNA meant expressed TCRB transcripts were sequenced. An average around 3.5 million reads came from naive, central memory and regulatory T cell samples. The table came from immunoSEQ multiplex PCR; TCRdb's copy has only in-frame clones and leaves some out. The table records a few hundred thousand clones, around 13% of them present only once. Germline V lookup: CDR1 SEHNR, CDR2 FQNEAQ (reference sequence). The CDR3 is 15 amino acids. The V and J ends lost 1 base and 0 bases respectively, with 7 bases between them. Via CD45RO/CCR7/CD25/CD127/CD95/CD27, cells of the CD4+ naive, central memory, regulatory and stem cell-like memory subsets were sorted.

The rearrangement joins TRBV7-9 to TRBJ2-1; D uncertain. The specimen was naive CD4+ T cells from blood. The receptor's source is a woman younger than 35 with type 1 diabetes. CDR3 region: CASSLGFSSYNEQFF. In nucleotides, the CDR3 is TGTGCCAGCAGCTTAGGATTCAGCTCCTACAATGAGCAGTTCTTC.